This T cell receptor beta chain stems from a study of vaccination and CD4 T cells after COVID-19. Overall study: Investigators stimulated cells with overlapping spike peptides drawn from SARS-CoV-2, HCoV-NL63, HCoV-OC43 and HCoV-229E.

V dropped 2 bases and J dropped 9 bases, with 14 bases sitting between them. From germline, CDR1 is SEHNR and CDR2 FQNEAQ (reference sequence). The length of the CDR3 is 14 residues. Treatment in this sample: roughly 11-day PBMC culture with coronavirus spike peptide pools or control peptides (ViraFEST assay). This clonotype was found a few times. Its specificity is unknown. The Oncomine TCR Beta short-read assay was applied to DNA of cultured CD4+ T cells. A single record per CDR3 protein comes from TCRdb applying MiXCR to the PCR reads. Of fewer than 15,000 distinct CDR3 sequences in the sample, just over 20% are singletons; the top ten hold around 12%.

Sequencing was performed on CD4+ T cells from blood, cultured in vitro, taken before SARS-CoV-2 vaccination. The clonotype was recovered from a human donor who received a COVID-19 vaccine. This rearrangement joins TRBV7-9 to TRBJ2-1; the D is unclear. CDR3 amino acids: CASSLRAVLGEQFF. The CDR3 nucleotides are TGTGCCAGCAGCTTAAGGGCGGTTTTGGGTGAGCAGTTCTTC.